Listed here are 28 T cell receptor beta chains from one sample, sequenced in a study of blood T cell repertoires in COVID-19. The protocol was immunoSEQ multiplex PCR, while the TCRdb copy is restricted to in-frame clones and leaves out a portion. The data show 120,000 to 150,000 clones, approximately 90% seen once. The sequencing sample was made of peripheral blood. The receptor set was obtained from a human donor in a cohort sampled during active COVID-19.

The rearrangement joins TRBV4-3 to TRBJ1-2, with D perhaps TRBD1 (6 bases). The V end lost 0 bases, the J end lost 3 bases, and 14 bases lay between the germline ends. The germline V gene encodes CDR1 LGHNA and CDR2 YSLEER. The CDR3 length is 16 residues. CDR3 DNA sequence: TGCGCCAGCAGCCAAGAGGGGGCCCAGGGGTACTATGGCTACACCTTC. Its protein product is CASSQEGAQGYYGYTF.

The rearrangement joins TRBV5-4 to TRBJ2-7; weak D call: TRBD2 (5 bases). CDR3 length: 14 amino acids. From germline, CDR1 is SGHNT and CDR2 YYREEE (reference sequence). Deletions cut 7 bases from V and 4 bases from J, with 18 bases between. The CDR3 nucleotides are TGTGCCAGCTCGGACCCCGGCCGAGGGTACGAGCAGTACTTC. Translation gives CASSDPGRGYEQYF.

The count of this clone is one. CDR3 bases: TGTGCCAGCAGTTACGAACAGCTCAATCAGCCCCAGCATTTT. Translated, it gives CASSYEQLNQPQHF. The genes are TRBV6-6 and TRBJ1-5; D not resolved. Looked up from germline, CDR1 is MNHNY and CDR2 is SVGAGI (reference sequence). This CDR3 is 14 amino acids long. V lost 2 bases, J lost 3 bases, and 8 bases lay in between.

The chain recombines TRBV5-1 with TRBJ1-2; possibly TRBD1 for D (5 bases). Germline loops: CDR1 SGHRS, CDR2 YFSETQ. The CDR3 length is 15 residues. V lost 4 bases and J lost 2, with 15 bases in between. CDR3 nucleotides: TGCGCCAGCAGCCTCATGCCGACAGTCAACTATGGCTACACCTTC. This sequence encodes CASSLMPTVNYGYTF.

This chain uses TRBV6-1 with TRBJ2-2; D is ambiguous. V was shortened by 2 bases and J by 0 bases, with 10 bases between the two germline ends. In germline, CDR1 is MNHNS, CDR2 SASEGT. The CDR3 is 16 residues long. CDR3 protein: CASSELHIANTGELFF. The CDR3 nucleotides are TGTGCCAGCAGTGAACTGCACATCGCGAACACCGGGGAGCTGTTTTTT.

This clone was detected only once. The CDR3 sequence: CASSMSPVQPQHF. The CDR3 nucleotides read TGTGCCAGTAGTATGTCTCCGGTGCAGCCCCAGCATTTT. The gene calls are TRBV19 and TRBJ1-5; no firm D call. There are 13 residues in the CDR3. Per the germline V gene, CDR1 is LNHDA and CDR2 is SQIVND (reference sequence). Trimming stripped 3 bases from V and 7 bases from J, with 10 bases between.

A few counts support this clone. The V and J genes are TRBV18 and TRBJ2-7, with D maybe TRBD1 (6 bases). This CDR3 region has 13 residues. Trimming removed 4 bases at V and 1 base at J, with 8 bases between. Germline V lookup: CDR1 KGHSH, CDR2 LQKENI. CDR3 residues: CASSHGQSYEQYF. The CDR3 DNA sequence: TGTGCCAGCTCACACGGACAGTCCTACGAGCAGTACTTC.

CDR3 nucleotide sequence: TGTGCCAGTAGTGCTGGGGAAGGGACTACGATGTTCTTC. Encoded protein: CASSAGEGTTMFF. The J gene is TRBJ2-1, the V gene TRBV19; 7 nucleotides line up with TRBD2. This CDR3 is 13 amino acids long. The V segment lost 5 bases and the J segment 15 bases; nucleotides outside the gene matches: 13. Germline loops: CDR1 LNHDA, CDR2 SQIVND (reference sequence).

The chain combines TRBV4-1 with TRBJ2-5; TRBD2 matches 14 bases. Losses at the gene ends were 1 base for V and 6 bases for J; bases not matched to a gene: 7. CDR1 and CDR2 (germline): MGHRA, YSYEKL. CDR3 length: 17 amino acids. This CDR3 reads CASSQVAGTSGGKTQYF. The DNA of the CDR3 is TGCGCCAGCAGCCAAGTGGCTGGGACTAGCGGGGGCAAGACCCAGTACTTC.

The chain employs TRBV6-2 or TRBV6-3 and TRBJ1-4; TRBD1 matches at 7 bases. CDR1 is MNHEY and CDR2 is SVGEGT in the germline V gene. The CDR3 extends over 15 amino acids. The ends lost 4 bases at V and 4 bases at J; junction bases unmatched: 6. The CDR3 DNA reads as TGTGCCAGCAGTTCGCACAGGGGAATTAATGAAAAACTGTTTTTT. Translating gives CASSSHRGINEKLFF.

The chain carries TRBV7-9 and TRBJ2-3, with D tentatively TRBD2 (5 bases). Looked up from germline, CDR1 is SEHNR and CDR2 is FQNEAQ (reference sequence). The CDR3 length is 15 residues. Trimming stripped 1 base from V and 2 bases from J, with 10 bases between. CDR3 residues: CASSLEPGITDTQYF. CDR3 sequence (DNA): TGTGCCAGCAGCTTAGAGCCGGGGATCACAGATACGCAGTATTTT.

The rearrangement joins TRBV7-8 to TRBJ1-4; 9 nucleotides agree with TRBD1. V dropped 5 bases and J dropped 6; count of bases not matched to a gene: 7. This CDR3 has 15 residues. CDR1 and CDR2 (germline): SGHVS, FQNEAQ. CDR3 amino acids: CASSERDRADEKLFF. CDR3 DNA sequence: TGTGCCAGCAGCGAGCGGGACAGGGCTGATGAAAAACTGTTTTTT.

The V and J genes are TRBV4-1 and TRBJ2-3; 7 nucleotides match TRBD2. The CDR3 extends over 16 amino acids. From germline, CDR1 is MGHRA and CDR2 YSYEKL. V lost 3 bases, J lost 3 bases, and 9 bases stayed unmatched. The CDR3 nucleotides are TGCGCCAGCAGCCAGCCGGGCGGGGGAGGTACAGATACGCAGTATTTT. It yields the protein CASSQPGGGGTDTQYF.

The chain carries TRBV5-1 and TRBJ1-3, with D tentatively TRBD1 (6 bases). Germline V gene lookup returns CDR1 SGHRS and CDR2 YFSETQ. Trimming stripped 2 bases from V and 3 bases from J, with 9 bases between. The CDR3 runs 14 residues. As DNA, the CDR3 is TGCGCCAGCAGCTTACAGGGCTATGGAAACACCATATATTTT. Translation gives CASSLQGYGNTIYF.

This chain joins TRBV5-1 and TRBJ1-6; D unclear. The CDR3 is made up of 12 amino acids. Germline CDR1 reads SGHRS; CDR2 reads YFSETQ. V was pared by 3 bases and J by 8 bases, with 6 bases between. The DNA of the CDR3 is TGCGCCAGCAGCTCGAGGGATTCACCCCTCCACTTT. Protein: CASSSRDSPLHF.

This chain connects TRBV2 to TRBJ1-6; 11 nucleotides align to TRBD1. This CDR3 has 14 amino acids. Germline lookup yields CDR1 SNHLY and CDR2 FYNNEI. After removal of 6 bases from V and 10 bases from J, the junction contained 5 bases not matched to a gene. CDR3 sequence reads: CASRGTGGLSPLHF. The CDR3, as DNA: TGTGCCAGCAGGGGGACAGGGGGTTTGTCACCCCTCCACTTT.

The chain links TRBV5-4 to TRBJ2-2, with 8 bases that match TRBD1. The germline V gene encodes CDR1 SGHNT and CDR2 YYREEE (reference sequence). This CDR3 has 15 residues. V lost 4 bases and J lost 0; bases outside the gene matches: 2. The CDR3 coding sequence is TGTGCCAGCAGCGGGGGACAGGCGAACACCGGGGAGCTGTTTTTT. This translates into CASSGGQANTGELFF.

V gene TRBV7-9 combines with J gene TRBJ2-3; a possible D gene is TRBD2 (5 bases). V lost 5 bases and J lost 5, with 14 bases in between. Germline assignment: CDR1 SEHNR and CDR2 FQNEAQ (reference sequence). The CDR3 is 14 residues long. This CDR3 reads CASSPDFHLDTQYF. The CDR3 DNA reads TGTGCCAGCAGCCCGGACTTCCACCTAGATACGCAGTATTTT.

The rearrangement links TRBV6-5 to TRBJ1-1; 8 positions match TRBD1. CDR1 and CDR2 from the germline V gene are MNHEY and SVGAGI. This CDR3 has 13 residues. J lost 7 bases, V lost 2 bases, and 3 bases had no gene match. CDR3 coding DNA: TGTGCCAGCAGTTACCTGGGGACAGGTGAAGCTTTCTTT. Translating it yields CASSYLGTGEAFF.

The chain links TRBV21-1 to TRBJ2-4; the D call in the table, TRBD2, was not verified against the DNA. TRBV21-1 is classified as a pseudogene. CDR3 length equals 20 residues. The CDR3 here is CASSKTHLTSGGLAKNIQYF. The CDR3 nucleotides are TGTGCCAGCAGCAAAACCCACTTAACTAGCGGGGGTCTAGCCAAAAACATTCAGTACTTC.

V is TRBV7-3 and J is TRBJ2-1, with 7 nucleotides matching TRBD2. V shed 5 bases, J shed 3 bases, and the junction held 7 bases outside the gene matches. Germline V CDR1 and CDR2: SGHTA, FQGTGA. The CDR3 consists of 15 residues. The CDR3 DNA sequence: TGTGCCAGCAGCCCAACTGGGGGGGGCTACAATGAGCAGTTCTTC. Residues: CASSPTGGGYNEQFF.

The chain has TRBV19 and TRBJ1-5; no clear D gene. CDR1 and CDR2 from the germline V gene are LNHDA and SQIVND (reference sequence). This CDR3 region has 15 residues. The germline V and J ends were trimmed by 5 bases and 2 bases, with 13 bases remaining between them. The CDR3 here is CASSSQERGNQPQHF. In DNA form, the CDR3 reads TGTGCCAGTAGTTCCCAGGAGAGGGGCAATCAGCCCCAGCATTTT.

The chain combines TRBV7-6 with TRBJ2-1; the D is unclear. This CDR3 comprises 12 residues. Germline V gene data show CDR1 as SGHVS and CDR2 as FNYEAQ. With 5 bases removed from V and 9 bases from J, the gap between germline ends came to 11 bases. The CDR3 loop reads CASSKSFGEQFF. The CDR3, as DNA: TGTGCCAGCAGCAAATCCTTCGGTGAGCAGTTCTTC.

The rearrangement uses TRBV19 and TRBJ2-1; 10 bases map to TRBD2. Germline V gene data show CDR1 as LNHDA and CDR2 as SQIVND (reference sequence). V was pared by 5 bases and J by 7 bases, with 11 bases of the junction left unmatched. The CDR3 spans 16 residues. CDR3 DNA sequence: TGTGCCAGTAGTGCCCACCCCAGCGGGGGGGCAAATGAGCAGTTCTTC. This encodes CASSAHPSGGANEQFF.

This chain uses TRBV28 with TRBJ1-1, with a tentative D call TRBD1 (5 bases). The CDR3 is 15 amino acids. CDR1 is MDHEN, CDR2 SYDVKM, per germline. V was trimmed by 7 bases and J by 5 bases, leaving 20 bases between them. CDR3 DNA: TGTGCCAGCAAAGGGACTTCGAGGAAGGTAACTGAAGCTTTCTTT. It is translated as CASKGTSRKVTEAFF.

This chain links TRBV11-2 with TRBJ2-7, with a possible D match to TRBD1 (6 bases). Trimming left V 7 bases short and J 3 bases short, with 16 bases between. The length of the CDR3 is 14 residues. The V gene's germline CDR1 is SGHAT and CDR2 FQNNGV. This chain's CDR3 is CASTASGTHYEQYF. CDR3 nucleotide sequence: TGTGCCAGCACCGCCTCCGGGACACACTACGAGCAGTACTTC.

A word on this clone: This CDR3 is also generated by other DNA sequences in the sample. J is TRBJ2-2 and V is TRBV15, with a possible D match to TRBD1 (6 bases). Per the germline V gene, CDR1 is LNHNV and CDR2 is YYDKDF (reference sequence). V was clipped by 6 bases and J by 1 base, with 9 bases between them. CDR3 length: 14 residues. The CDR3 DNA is TGTGCCACCAGAACAGGGAGGAACACCGGGGAGCTGTTTTTT. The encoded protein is CATRTGRNTGELFF.

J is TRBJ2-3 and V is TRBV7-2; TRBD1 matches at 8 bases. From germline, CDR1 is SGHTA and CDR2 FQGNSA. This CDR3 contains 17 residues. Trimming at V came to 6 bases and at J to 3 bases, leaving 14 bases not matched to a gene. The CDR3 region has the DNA TGTGCCAGCAGAAGAGGGACAGGCTCGACCAATACAGATACGCAGTATTTT. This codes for CASRRGTGSTNTDTQYF.